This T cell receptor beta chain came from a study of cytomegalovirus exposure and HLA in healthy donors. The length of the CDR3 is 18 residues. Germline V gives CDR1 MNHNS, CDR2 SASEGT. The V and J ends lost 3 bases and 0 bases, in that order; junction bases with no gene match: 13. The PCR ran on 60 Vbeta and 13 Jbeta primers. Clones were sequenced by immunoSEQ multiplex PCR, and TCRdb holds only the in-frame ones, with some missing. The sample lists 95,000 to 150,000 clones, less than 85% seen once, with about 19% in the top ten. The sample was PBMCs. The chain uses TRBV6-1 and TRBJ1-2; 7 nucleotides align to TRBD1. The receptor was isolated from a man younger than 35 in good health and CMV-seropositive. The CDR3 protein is CASSDDLNRDRANYGYTF. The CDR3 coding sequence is TGTGCCAGCAGTGACGATTTGAACCGGGACAGAGCTAACTATGGCTACACCTTC.